This T cell receptor (beta chain) was captured by sequencing in a study of T cell repertoires in cytomegalovirus infection. Overall study: As its CMV epitopes, the study selected recently identified HLA-C-restricted and well-studied HLA-B-restricted targets. Study outcomes and limitations: HLA-C-restricted CMV clonotypes gave the most frequent clonotype in two of eight donors.

This clonotype appeared a few times. Its antigen is undetermined. The CDR3 consists of 15 residues. Germline V gene data show CDR1 as MGHRA and CDR2 as YSYEKL. Trimming cost V 4 bases and J 2 bases, with 14 bases left between them. TCRdb itself ran the reads through MiXCR, one entry per CDR3 protein. The data contain hundreds of thousands of distinct CDR3 sequences, around a third of them singletons. This TCR was recovered from a human donor in good health (CMV status not recorded). Some clones in this sample may be carry-over from other donors' samples. This sequence joins TRBV4-1 and TRBJ1-1, with D uncertain. The material was cultured PBMCs, obtained from culture after CMV antigen stimulation. In DNA, the CDR3 is TGCGCCAGCAGCCGTCTCGGCGAGGGAAACACTGAAGCTTTCTTT. Its protein product is CASSRLGEGNTEAFF.